This entry lists 8 T cell receptor beta chains sequenced from one sample in a study of T cell responses to AZD1222 COVID-19 vaccine. Measured with immunoSEQ multiplex PCR; TCRdb has only the in-frame clones, and not every one. The profile shows about 200,000 clones, just over 90% of them singletons. The sample was peripheral blood, taken 28 days after the second dose of the MenACWY control vaccine. The receptors were sampled from an adult who received the MenACWY meningococcal vaccine as a control.

The chain recombines TRBV9 with TRBJ1-1; the D gene is possibly TRBD1 (5 bases). V lost 3 bases and J 5 bases, leaving 14 bases between the germline ends. There are 14 residues in the CDR3. CDR1 and CDR2 (germline): SGDLS, YYNGEE. CDR3 amino acids: CASSDGGRRTEAFF. The CDR3 DNA is TGTGCCAGCAGCGACGGGGGGAGGAGAACTGAAGCTTTCTTT. Full variable domain (rest looked up from reference TRBV9 and TRBJ1-1): DSGVTQTPKHLITATGQRVTLRCSPRSGDLSVYWYQQSLDQGLQFLIQYYNGEERAKGNILERFSAQQFPDLHSELNLSSLELGDSALYFCASSDGGRRTEAFFGQGTRLTVV.

This chain connects TRBV18 to TRBJ2-7; D remains unclear. This CDR3 is built from 13 residues. V dropped 0 bases and J dropped 7 bases, with 10 bases sitting between them. Germline-derived CDR1 and CDR2 are KGHSH and LQKENI. Here the CDR3 DNA reads TGTGCCAGCTCACCACCGGCCGGGTTGGAGCAGTACTTC. Residues: CASSPPAGLEQYF.

The chain couples TRBV6-2 or TRBV6-3 to TRBJ2-7, with 10 bases aligning to TRBD2. V shed 3 bases, J shed 3 bases, and the junction held 8 bases outside the gene matches. This CDR3 comprises 16 residues. Germline lookup yields CDR1 MNHEY and CDR2 SVGEGT. The CDR3 DNA reads TGTGCCAGCAGTTATTCGAGGACTAGCGGCCTCTACGAGCAGTACTTC. Its translation is CASSYSRTSGLYEQYF.

The chain couples TRBV19 to TRBJ2-7, with 12 positions matching TRBD2. The CDR3 extends over 16 amino acids. V was clipped by 3 bases and J by 4 bases; unmatched bases: 7. CDR1 is LNHDA, CDR2 SQIVND, per germline (reference sequence). CDR3 region: CASSIPTSGSMYEQYF. In nucleotides, the CDR3 is TGTGCCAGTAGTATTCCGACTAGCGGGAGTATGTACGAGCAGTACTTC. Drawing the rest from reference TRBV19 and TRBJ2-7, the complete variable domain is DGGITQSPKYLFRKEGQNVTLSCEQNLNHDAMYWYRQDPGQGLRLIYYSQIVNDFQKGDIAEGYSVSREKKESFPLTVTSAQKNPTAFYLCASSIPTSGSMYEQYFGPGTRLTVT.

The CDR3 spells CASSIMIGQGVYDQPQHF. The CDR3 DNA is TGTGCCAGTAGTATTATGATCGGACAGGGGGTCTACGATCAGCCCCAGCATTTT. The chain has TRBV19 and TRBJ1-5, with 10 bases matching TRBD1. Germline loops: CDR1 LNHDA, CDR2 SQIVND (reference sequence). Trimming cost V 3 bases and J 5 bases; bases outside gene matches: 13. The CDR3 totals 18 residues.

This sequence joins TRBV11-3 and TRBJ1-2; possible D gene TRBD1, 5 bases. Trimming stripped 5 bases from V and 1 base from J, with 17 bases between. Per the germline V gene, CDR1 is SGHNT and CDR2 is YENEEA. The CDR3 is 16 amino acids. CDR3 bases: TGTGCCAGCAGCCCCTCCCCGGGACTTATTAACTATGGCTACACCTTC. Translated: CASSPSPGLINYGYTF.

The V gene is TRBV7-2, the J gene TRBJ2-1; 14 bases are a match to TRBD2. The CDR3 runs to 17 residues. From germline, CDR1 is SGHTA and CDR2 FQGNSA. Germline trimming cut 0 bases from V and 9 bases from J; bases unmatched to any gene: 7. CDR3 bases: TGTGCCAGCAGCTTAGCCTTGGGGGGACTAGCGGGAGTTGAGCAGTTCTTC. Translation: CASSLALGGLAGVEQFF.

The CDR3 nucleotides read TGCGCCAGCAGCCAAGATCCGGGTGGCACAGATACGCAGTATTTT. Amino acids: CASSQDPGGTDTQYF. This chain joins TRBV4-3 and TRBJ2-3; D call uncertain. V gave up 0 bases and J gave up 1 base, with 8 bases separating them. Germline V gives CDR1 LGHNA, CDR2 YSLEER. The CDR3 has 15 amino acids.